The sequence of this T cell receptor (beta chain) was determined in a study of blood T cell repertoires in COVID-19. Study overall: The United States, Italy and Spain were the sources of the acute and convalescent COVID-19 samples. The analysed material was cDNA or gDNA that came from T cells, B-cell-depleted T cells, or PBMCs.

The CDR3 contains 12 residues. Germline CDR1 reads MDHEN; CDR2 reads SYDVKM. The germline V and J ends were trimmed by 6 bases and 8 bases, with 13 bases remaining between them. Some clones are missing from TCRdb's copy, which holds only in-frame ones; the method was immunoSEQ multiplex PCR. The sample holds 60,000 to 90,000 clones, roughly 70% seen once. Material: peripheral blood. The sequence derives from a human donor with acute or convalescent COVID-19. The donor label of this sample is uncertain. The chain uses TRBV28 and TRBJ1-2; D ambiguous. CDR3 amino acids: CASSPPVRGYTF. DNA for the CDR3: TGTGCCAGCAGCCCTCCTGTCCGGGGCTACACCTTC.